This T cell receptor beta chain was sequenced during a study of T cells after yellow fever vaccination. General study findings and limits: The bulk population could contribute abundant contaminating clonotypes to FACS-sorted repertoires.

TCR cDNA was made by 5'RACE template switching, adding a universal primer site and UMIs. Each CDR3 protein is one row after TCRdb ran MiXCR on the 5' RACE reads. The data hold about 42,000 distinct CDR3 sequences, with 5% to 8% observed a single time. This clonotype has a count of ten or more. There are 14 residues in the CDR3. The germline V gene encodes CDR1 SGHRS and CDR2 YFSETQ. Trimming removed 3 bases from V and 2 bases from J, with 10 bases in between. This TCR derives from a man younger than 40 who received the YFV17D yellow fever vaccine. The chain employs TRBV5-1 and TRBJ2-3; D is uncertain. This specimen was PBMCs, either bulk or a sorted T-cell subset (CD4+, CD8+, memory, or dextramer-sorted; not recorded which), taken 45 days after the yellow fever booster vaccination. The CDR3 here is CASSSTPSTDTQYF. As DNA, the CDR3 is TGCGCCAGCAGCTCTACCCCGTCCACAGATACGCAGTATTTT.